The subject of this entry is one T cell receptor beta chain. Its target is not known. This sample is part of a study of T cell responses to AZD1222 COVID-19 vaccine. Study findings and constraints: Donors were mostly white British, more females; clonal diversity possibly underestimated.

The CDR3 runs 16 residues. V lost 2 bases and J 7 bases, leaving 15 bases between the germline ends. From germline, CDR1 is MNHNY and CDR2 SVGAGI (reference sequence). Libraries were prepared by immunoSEQ multiplex PCR; TCRdb keeps only in-frame clonotypes and omits some of them. The table has 130,000 or so clones, about 92% seen once. The TCR originated in an adult in good health. The V and J genes are TRBV6-6 and TRBJ1-6, with D perhaps matching TRBD1 (5 bases). The material sequenced was peripheral blood, taken on day 0 of MenACWY control vaccination. DNA of the CDR3: TGTGCCAGCAGTTACACTCCCACGGGGCCGAATTCACCCCTCCACTTT. Protein: CASSYTPTGPNSPLHF.